These T cell receptor beta chains were read from a single sample in a study of neurological immune-mediated disorders. TCRdb ran MiXCR on the 5' RACE reads and lists one entry per CDR3 protein. The sample has about 79,000 distinct CDR3 sequences, 12% to 15% seen once. Input material: PBMCs. The receptors stem from a woman in her forties or fifties in good health. Each CDR3 is given with its conserved first and last residue. A D gene is named only where the DNA matches it firmly. Clone size, where shown, is once, few, many, or a class for clones that have expanded.

d_gene | j_gene | abundance | v_gene | CDR3nt | CDR3aa
- | TRBJ2-7 | - | TRBV15 | TGTGCCACCAGCAGAGATCTGACTAGAGGCTACGCGCAGTACTTC | CATSRDLTRGYAQYF
- | TRBJ1-1 | many | TRBV29-1 | TGCAGCGTCGGACATATGAACACTGAAGCTTTCTTT | CSVGHMNTEAFF
TRBD1 | TRBJ2-2 | many | TRBV7-7 | TGTGCTAGCGGATCCGCAGGGGGCGTCAACACCGGGGAGCTGTTTTTT | CASGSAGGVNTGELFF
- | TRBJ2-7 | many | TRBV13 | TGTGCCAGCACGCCCGAGGGGGGGCGGAGCGAGCAGTACTTC | CASTPEGGRSEQYF
TRBD1 | TRBJ1-4 | many | TRBV9 | TGTGCCAGCAGCGCAACCGGGACAGGGTTTGGGGAAAAACTGTTTTTT | CASSATGTGFGEKLFF
- | TRBJ2-7 | many | TRBV7-2 | TGTGCCAGCAGCTACGGACACCGGTCCTACGAGCAGTACTTC | CASSYGHRSYEQYF
- | TRBJ2-1 | - | TRBV6-5 | TGTGCCAGCAGTCGAAGGATAGGGGGCAATGAGCAGTTCTTC | CASSRRIGGNEQFF
TRBD1 | TRBJ1-1 | many | TRBV11-2 | TGTGCCAGCAGCCCGGGACAGGGCGGAGAAGCTTTCTTT | CASSPGQGGEAFF
- | TRBJ2-3 | many | TRBV5-1 | TGCGCCAGCCTTCTGAGCGCTAGCACAGATACGCAGTATTTT | CASLLSASTDTQYF
- | TRBJ1-1 | - | TRBV29-1 | TGCAGCGTCAAGGGAGGGGGGTATGAAGCTTTCTTT | CSVKGGGYEAFF
- | TRBJ2-2 | many | TRBV15 | TGTGCCACCAGCAGAGATGAGCAGCTTACCGGGGAGCTGTTTTTT | CATSRDEQLTGELFF
TRBD1 | TRBJ2-1 | many | TRBV6-2/TRBV6-3 | TGTGCCAGCAGTTATCAGACAGGGTCCTACAATGAGCAGTTCTTC | CASSYQTGSYNEQFF
- | TRBJ2-7 | many | TRBV5-1 | TGCGCCAGCAGTCAGCAGGGAACCTACGAGCAGTACTTC | CASSQQGTYEQYF
TRBD1 | TRBJ1-1 | many | TRBV12-3/TRBV12-4 | TGTGCCAGCACGGGACAGGGAGTCGGTTTGAACACTGAAGCTTTCTTT | CASTGQGVGLNTEAFF
TRBD1 | TRBJ1-1 | many | TRBV6-5 | TGTGCCAGCAGACGACGGACAGGGGGCTTGAACACTGAAGCTTTCTTT | CASRRRTGGLNTEAFF
- | TRBJ1-1 | - | TRBV7-2 | TGTGCCAGCACCGAGGGGGGAAAGGGCACTGAAGCTTTCTTT | CASTEGGKGTEAFF
TRBD1 | TRBJ1-1 | - | TRBV12-3/TRBV12-4 | TGTGCCAGCAGTTTAGGCCAGGGGGCGACCACTGAAGCTTTCTTT | CASSLGQGATTEAFF
- | TRBJ2-5 | many | TRBV20-1 | TGCAGTGCTAGTCCCGAGAGGGGCCGGGAGACCCAGTACTTC | CSASPERGRETQYF
- | TRBJ2-4 | once | TRBV28 | TGTGCCAGCATGATAGGCGGAGCGAAAAACATTCAGTACTTC | CASMIGGAKNIQYF
TRBD1 | TRBJ2-1 | - | TRBV5-1 | TGCGCCAGCGACCAGGACTCGGGACAGGGGTACAATGAGCAGTTCTTC | CASDQDSGQGYNEQFF
TRBD2 | TRBJ2-5 | many | TRBV2 | TGTGCCAGCAGCCGCGGGACTAGCGTTGAAGAGACCCAGTACTTC | CASSRGTSVEETQYF
- | TRBJ2-3 | - | TRBV29-1 | TGCAGCGTTGAGAGGGTAGCGACTAGCACAGATACGCAGTATTTT | CSVERVATSTDTQYF
- | TRBJ2-1 | - | TRBV5-5 | TGTGCCAGTTCTCCCTTAGCGTGGGGCTACAATGAGCAGTTCTTC | CASSPLAWGYNEQFF
TRBD1 | TRBJ1-5 | many | TRBV20-1 | TGCAGTACCACGAGGACAGGGGGCATGAGCAATCAGCCCCAGCATTTT | CSTTRTGGMSNQPQHF
TRBD2 | TRBJ2-1 | many | TRBV10-3 | TGTGCCATCAGCGCCGCCGCGGGGGACCCGGGGGATGAGCAGTTCTTC | CAISAAAGDPGDEQFF
TRBD2 | TRBJ2-1 | many | TRBV27 | TGTGCCAGCAGTTTACGTAGCGGGGGGTCATACAATGAGCAGTTCTTC | CASSLRSGGSYNEQFF
TRBD2 | TRBJ2-7 | - | TRBV5-1 | TGCGCCAGCAGCCCACTAGCGACCTCCTACGAGCAGTACTTC | CASSPLATSYEQYF
- | TRBJ1-2 | many | TRBV28 | TGTGCCAGCAGTACGGGACTGCTCTATGGCTACACCTTC | CASSTGLLYGYTF
- | TRBJ2-5 | many | TRBV9 | TGTGCCAGCAGCCTCTCCGGGGCTAGCAAACCGGAGACCCAGTACTTC | CASSLSGASKPETQYF
TRBD2 | TRBJ2-1 | many | TRBV12-3/TRBV12-4 | TGTGCCAGCAGCCTTAGCGGGGGGTCCTACAATGAGCAGTTCTTC | CASSLSGGSYNEQFF
- | TRBJ2-7 | many | TRBV20-1 | TGCAGTGCTAGAGATTTGGCTAAAAACTCCTACGAGCAGTACTTC | CSARDLAKNSYEQYF
- | TRBJ2-5 | many | TRBV13 | TGTGCCAGCAGCTTAGGGTACCAAGAGACCCAGTACTTC | CASSLGYQETQYF
- | TRBJ2-1 | many | TRBV7-2 | TGTGCCAGCAGCCTAGGGTGGGGACCTACCTACAATGAGCAGTTCTTC | CASSLGWGPTYNEQFF
TRBD1 | TRBJ2-7 | many | TRBV12-3/TRBV12-4 | TGTGCCAGCAGCCGGAGACAGGGTACCTACGAGCAGTACTTC | CASSRRQGTYEQYF
- | TRBJ1-5 | many | TRBV5-1 | TGTGCCAGCAGCTCGGGGCCCAATCAGCCCCAGCATTTT | CASSSGPNQPQHF
- | TRBJ2-3 | many | TRBV6-5 | TGTGCCAGCAGTCCTATAAGCGGCACAGATACGCAGTATTTT | CASSPISGTDTQYF
- | TRBJ2-1 | - | TRBV7-6 | TGTGCCAGCAGCCCAGAAAGCCAGGAGGCGGCCTACAATGAGCAGTTCTTC | CASSPESQEAAYNEQFF
TRBD2 | TRBJ2-3 | many | TRBV5-1 | TGCGCCAGCGAAAAATCGGGCGGGAGGGCCGGAGATACGCAGTATTTT | CASEKSGGRAGDTQYF
TRBD2 | TRBJ2-7 | once | TRBV20-1 | TGCAGTGCCCGAAGACGACTAGCGGGGGTTGTTTACTATCAGTACTTC | CSARRRLAGVVYYQYF
- | TRBJ1-4 | many | TRBV5-1 | TGCGCCAGCAGCTTGGGACAACCGACCGAAAAACTGTTTTTT | CASSLGQPTEKLFF
- | TRBJ2-7 | - | TRBV7-9 | TGTGCCAGCAGCTTATGGTCAGGGGACAACGAGCAGTACTTC | CASSLWSGDNEQYF
TRBD2 | TRBJ2-7 | many | TRBV20-1 | TGCAGTGCTACCCGGGAGGGGGAGCAGTACTTC | CSATREGEQYF
- | TRBJ1-1 | many | TRBV10-3 | TGTGCCATCAGTGAGGGGAGGGGGGGCACTGAAGCTTTCTTT | CAISEGRGGTEAFF
- | TRBJ2-7 | many | TRBV5-1 | TGCGCCAGCAGTGGAGGAAGGGCCTACGAGCAGTACTTC | CASSGGRAYEQYF
- | TRBJ1-4 | many | TRBV5-1 | TGCGCCAGCAGCACCCGGTCGGGGTATAATGAAAAACTGTTTTTT | CASSTRSGYNEKLFF
TRBD2 | TRBJ2-1 | - | TRBV5-1 | TGCGCCAGCAGCTGGGGACTAGCGGGAGATGGTGAGCAGTTCTTC | CASSWGLAGDGEQFF
TRBD1 | TRBJ2-3 | many | TRBV12-3/TRBV12-4 | TGTGCCAGCAGTCCATGGGACAGGGGGTTGGATACGCAGTATTTT | CASSPWDRGLDTQYF
TRBD2 | TRBJ2-3 | - | TRBV5-1 | TGCGCCAGCAGCTTGAGCGGGGGAGGCCTCCCGGATACGCAGTATTTT | CASSLSGGGLPDTQYF
- | TRBJ2-1 | many | TRBV6-5 | TGTGCCAGCGCTTGGACAGAAAAGGGGGATGAGCAGTTCTTC | CASAWTEKGDEQFF